A single TCR beta chain is shown here with its context. The antigen is unknown. The PCR employed 60 Vbeta primers together with 13 Jbeta primers. The method was immunoSEQ multiplex PCR; TCRdb's version includes in-frame clones alone and lacks a portion of them. The data hold under 130,000 clones, with approximately 70% observed a single time. The CDR3 is 19 residues long. Germline V gene sequence: CDR1 LNHDA, CDR2 SQIVND (reference sequence). Losses at the gene ends were 1 base for V and 2 bases for J; bases not matched to a gene: 11. The data are from a study of cytomegalovirus exposure and HLA in healthy donors. Study results and limitations: HLA allele associations emerged for roughly 17,000 TCR beta sequences in a later analysis, at 0.05 false discovery rate. It was reported that the classifier diagnosed cytomegalovirus status with high specificity and sensitivity in both the original and validation cohorts. Reportedly, a later analysis found an Asian-associated ancestry cluster had fewer N-insertions than the approximately 600-donor mean.

Although they were nominally healthy when sampled, donors likely had unrecorded immune exposures. This clonotype was sampled from a man younger than 45 in good health and CMV-seropositive. The source material was PBMCs. The chain uses TRBV19 and TRBJ1-4; 9 nucleotides line up with TRBD1. The CDR3 loop reads CASSIGAPGTGWTNEKLFF. CDR3 in DNA: TGTGCCAGTAGTATAGGGGCCCCCGGGACAGGGTGGACTAATGAAAAACTGTTTTTT.